Shown below are 16 T cell receptor beta chains from a single sample sequenced in a study of blood T cell repertoires in COVID-19. Sequencing used immunoSEQ multiplex PCR; TCRdb keeps in-frame clones, though not all of them. This table holds 250,000 or so clones, around nine tenths found once. The sequencing input was peripheral blood. The source of these receptors is a man aged 35-49 years with active or convalescent COVID-19.

The V and J genes are TRBV2 and TRBJ1-1; 7 nucleotides match TRBD1. Germline CDR1 SNHLY, CDR2 FYNNEI. This CDR3 has 17 amino acids. Trimming removed 6 bases from V and 4 bases from J; junction bases left unmatched: 17. The CDR3 reads CASRSRDRATSGTEAFF. DNA for the CDR3: TGTGCCAGCAGATCTAGAGACAGGGCCACTTCGGGCACTGAAGCTTTCTTT.

The chain employs TRBV30 and TRBJ2-7, with 14 bases lining up with TRBD2. This CDR3 has 21 amino acids. Trimming took 2 bases from V and 0 from J; bases not matched to a gene: 18. Germline CDR1 GTSNPN, CDR2 SVGIG (reference sequence). The CDR3 protein is CAWSSRTSGGNSARSSYEQYF. In DNA form, the CDR3 reads TGTGCCTGGAGTTCACGGACTAGCGGGGGGAATAGTGCTAGGAGCTCCTACGAGCAGTACTTC. The variable domain in full, with the rest retrieved from reference TRBV30 and TRBJ2-7, is SQTIHQWPATLVQPVGSPLSLECTVEGTSNPNLYWYRQAAGRGLQLLFYSVGIGQISSEVPQNLSASRPQDRQFILSSKKLLLSDSGFYLCAWSSRTSGGNSARSSYEQYFGPGTRLTVT.

The chain couples TRBV9 to TRBJ1-2; weak D call: TRBD1 (5 bases). Deletions cut 4 bases from V and 3 bases from J, with 16 bases between. Germline CDR1 is SGDLS and CDR2 is YYNGEE. The CDR3 extends over 15 amino acids. Here the CDR3 reads CASSSPRDGYYGYTF. The CDR3 nucleotides are TGTGCCAGCAGCTCACCGCGGGACGGTTACTATGGCTACACCTTC.

The rearrangement uses TRBV19 and TRBJ1-2; tentative D call: TRBD1 (5 bases). This CDR3 is 14 amino acids long. The ends were cut back, 7 bases at V and 5 bases at J, with 17 bases in the middle. CDR1 is LNHDA and CDR2 is SQIVND in the germline V gene (reference sequence). CDR3 nucleotide sequence: TGTGCCAGTACCCCGGATGGGGCTGCTTATGGCTACACCTTC. The encoded protein is CASTPDGAAYGYTF.

The chain recombines TRBV3-1 (or the pseudogene TRBV3-2) with TRBJ2-2; 10 bases are a match to TRBD2. The V and J ends lost 4 bases and 5 bases, in that order; junction bases with no gene match: 10. This CDR3 spans 17 amino acids. CDR1 is LGHDT, CDR2 YNNKEL, per germline (reference sequence). The CDR3: CASSPAGSGRVTGELFF. CDR3 coding DNA: TGTGCCAGCAGCCCCGCCGGAAGCGGGAGGGTGACCGGGGAGCTGTTTTTT.

V gene TRBV3-1 (or the pseudogene TRBV3-2) combines with J gene TRBJ2-3; 7 bases line up with TRBD2. With 2 bases clipped from V and 4 bases from J, the junction kept 3 bases outside the gene matches. The germline gives CDR1 LGHDT, CDR2 YNNKEL (reference sequence). The CDR3 sequence is 14 residues long. The DNA of the CDR3 is TGTGCCAGCAGCCAAATTCGGGAGGCAGATACGCAGTATTTT. Translation: CASSQIREADTQYF.

The chain has TRBV19 and TRBJ2-5; 8 positions match TRBD2. The CDR3 spans 14 residues. CDR1 and CDR2 from the germline V gene are LNHDA and SQIVND (reference sequence). Losses at the gene ends were 6 bases for V and 6 bases for J; bases not matched to a gene: 9. CDR3 nucleotides: TGTGCCAGTAGCCCCGGGGGGGGGACGCAGACCCAGTACTTC. This gives the protein CASSPGGGTQTQYF.

This chain connects TRBV5-4 to TRBJ1-6, with a tentative D call TRBD1 (6 bases). Trimming cost V 3 bases and J 0 bases, with 13 bases left between them. This CDR3 has 17 amino acids. Germline loops: CDR1 SGHNT, CDR2 YYREEE (reference sequence). The CDR3 DNA reads as TGTGCCAGCAGCTCCGACCAGGGGAGCTCCTATAATTCACCCCTCCACTTT. This codes for CASSSDQGSSYNSPLHF.

The chain is built from TRBV7-3 and TRBJ2-2, with D perhaps TRBD1 (5 bases). The germline V gene has CDR1 SGHTA and CDR2 FQGTGA. This CDR3 comprises 15 residues. Trimming took off 8 bases at V and 6 bases at J, with 19 bases between the two ends. The CDR3 DNA sequence: TGTGCCAGCGCCGGAAGAGCCGCAGGGCCCGGGGAGCTGTTTTTT. It yields the protein CASAGRAAGPGELFF.

This clone was observed a single time. The V gene is TRBV25-1, the J gene TRBJ2-1; 7 bases are a match to TRBD2. The CDR3 has 15 residues. Unmatched junction bases numbered 7, after V lost 8 bases and J lost 0 bases. From germline, CDR1 is MGHDK and CDR2 SYGVNS. The CDR3 loop is CASRSLAVSYNEQFF. CDR3 bases: TGTGCCAGCCGTAGTCTAGCGGTCTCCTACAATGAGCAGTTCTTC.

This clone was counted once. The CDR3 coding sequence is TGTGCCAGCAGCCAAGAGGGCGGGGGCGGAGGCAATCAGCCCCAGCATTTT. It encodes CASSQEGGGGGNQPQHF. This chain uses TRBV7-6 with TRBJ1-5; D may be TRBD1 (6 bases). This CDR3 region has 17 residues. Germline V gene lookup returns CDR1 SGHVS and CDR2 FNYEAQ. The V end lost 5 bases, the J end lost 2 bases, and 19 bases lay between the germline ends.

This clone was counted once. The genes are TRBV7-7 and TRBJ2-5, with D maybe TRBD1 (6 bases). This CDR3 has 14 amino acids. The germline CDR1 and CDR2 sequences are SSHAT and FNYEAQ (reference sequence). The ends were cut back, 5 bases at V and 0 bases at J, with 10 bases in the middle. The CDR3 loop reads CASSPHRDQETQYF. The CDR3 bases are TGTGCCAGCAGCCCACACAGGGACCAAGAGACCCAGTACTTC.

The chain couples TRBV6-6 to TRBJ2-7, with TRBD2 matching over 11 bases. The trim removed 6 bases at V and 3 bases at J, leaving 7 bases unmatched. Germline V gene data show CDR1 as MNHNY and CDR2 as SVGAGI (reference sequence). The CDR3 loop spans 15 amino acids. CDR3 amino acids: CASSPGTSGRYEQYF. Written as DNA, the CDR3 is TGTGCCAGCAGCCCCGGGACTAGCGGCCGCTACGAGCAGTACTTC.

The chain combines TRBV5-5 with TRBJ1-2; 7 positions match TRBD1. The junction had 8 bases not matched to a gene; V was cut back by 0 bases and J by 6 bases. This CDR3 has 15 amino acids. The germline V gene has CDR1 SGHKS and CDR2 YYEKEE (reference sequence). The chain's CDR3 is CASSLAGTVRNGYTF. The CDR3, as DNA: TGTGCCAGCAGCTTGGCCGGGACAGTTAGAAATGGCTACACCTTC. Filled out from reference TRBV5-5 and TRBJ1-2, the complete variable domain reads DAGVTQSPTHLIKTRGQQVTLRCSPISGHKSVSWYQQVLGQGPQFIFQYYEKEERGRGNFPDRFSARQFPNYSSELNVNALLLGDSALYLCASSLAGTVRNGYTFGSGTRLTVV.

The rearrangement links TRBV6-5 to TRBJ1-3; D is undetermined. V was trimmed by 2 bases and J by 0 bases, leaving 11 bases between them. The CDR3 loop spans 16 amino acids. In germline, CDR1 is MNHEY, CDR2 SVGAGI. The CDR3 loop reads CASSYALQSSGNTIYF. CDR3 coding DNA: TGTGCCAGCAGTTACGCCTTACAGAGCTCTGGAAACACCATATATTTT.

The chain employs TRBV29-1 and TRBJ2-1; 8 positions match TRBD2. The CDR3 covers 15 residues. With 0 bases clipped from V and 15 bases from J, the junction kept 16 bases outside the gene matches. In germline, CDR1 is SQVTM, CDR2 ANQGSEA. This CDR3 reads CSVEDGGRSHSDRFF. CDR3 nucleotide sequence: TGCAGCGTTGAAGACGGCGGGAGGTCTCACTCCGACCGGTTCTTC.